This TCR beta chain was sequenced during a study of blood T cell repertoires in COVID-19. Study-wide background: There were acute and convalescent COVID-19 samples, and they came from the United States, Italy and Spain.

The CDR3 totals 15 residues. The V gene's germline CDR1 is SGDLS and CDR2 YYNGEE. The junction had 10 bases not matched to a gene; V was cut back by 4 bases and J by 5 bases. This clone was observed a single time. Methods used by the authors: Estimation of nucleated cell counts was performed using reference gene primer amplification. Some clones are missing from TCRdb's copy, which holds only in-frame ones; the method was immunoSEQ multiplex PCR. V, J and clone size derive from that table, while D and trimming were established from the DNA sequence. The repertoire holds more than 400,000 clones, with approximately 85% as singletons.

The TCR comes from a human donor in a cohort sampled during active COVID-19. The V gene is TRBV9, the J gene TRBJ2-3; 7 nucleotides match TRBD1. Sequenced material: peripheral blood. The CDR3 here is CASSPTGVGLDTQYF. DNA of the CDR3: TGTGCCAGCAGCCCTACAGGGGTGGGGCTAGATACGCAGTATTTT.